This T cell receptor beta chain was captured in a study of T-cell memory formation after mild COVID-19 (TCRdb year 2021). In the study overall: Most TCR sequence clusters were specific to one of the two donors. The cohort was made up of two young adult volunteers, one female and one male, who were previously healthy. In two donors, T-cell clones that expanded and contracted after mild COVID-19 were followed by sequencing TCRalpha and TCRbeta repertoires longitudinally.

The paper's findings and limits, for the study overall: Only two mild cases were covered by the study, and larger cohorts that include severe cases with pre-infection samples were considered necessary. Contracting CD4+ clones were located mainly in the CM and EM memory subsets, whereas CD8+ clones were found to be enriched in EMRA. Clones that contracted from day 15 to 85 showed balanced CD4/CD8 phenotypes, whereas a second wave of clones that expanded from day 15 to 37 leaned towards CD4+. SARS-CoV-2 specificity was not confirmed for the second-wave clones peaking on day 37. The detection of some responding clones in pre-infection memory suggests that pre-existing cross-reactive memory T cells joined the SARS-CoV-2 response.

Ficoll-Paque density gradient centrifugation was the method used to isolate PBMCs. TCRdb lists the instrument as Illumina NovaSeq 6000. cDNA libraries for TCRalpha and TCRbeta were prepared by 5'RACE using constant-segment primers, with sample barcodes and unique molecular identifiers added. RNA was extracted from every sample with Trizol reagent. Library amplification was performed in two PCR steps, and a second sample barcode and Illumina TruSeq adapters were introduced in the second step. Sequencing of libraries was performed on an Illumina NovaSeq with 2 x 150 bp paired-end reads. Under the source paper's analysis protocol: The reads were demultiplexed and collapsed into UMI-guided consensus sequences using migec v1.2.7. Using mixcr v2.1.11, the UMI consensuses were aligned to TRA and TRB V and J templates and assembled into clonotypes. A clonotype was counted as expanded or contracted only if both edgeR and NoisET called the change significant, with noise models trained on biological replicates. For edgeR calls, the cutoffs were a false discovery rate-adjusted p below 0.01 and a log2 fold-change threshold of 1. As an exploratory analysis of dynamics, max-normalized trajectories of the 1000 most abundant clonotypes were examined with PCA combined with hierarchical clustering. The CD4 or CD8 phenotype of responding clones was assigned using the separately sequenced CD4+ and CD8+ repertoires. TCRdb reprocessed the public reads (quality trimming at Q25 with fastp, clone calling with MiXCR) and kept in-frame beta chains. Every entry covers one CDR3 protein and lists the most common genes and DNA from its rows. These V and J calls are TCRdb output, not the study's own analysis. The sample records around 420,000 distinct CDR3 sequences, 20% to 25% of which are singletons. Of the sample, roughly 9.7% is held by the ten largest clones.

About this clonotype: Its target antigen remains unknown. No per-base quality is available; no much larger clone lies one base away.

The CDR1 and CDR2 encoded by the germline V gene (reference sequence) are SGHNT and YYREEE. The V end gives up 2 bases and the J end 5 bases, leaving 4 bases in the junction not matched to a gene. Including the terminal cysteine and phenylalanine, the CDR3 comprises 16 residues. The CDR3 DNA has 48 bases and is translated from base 1. Source material: PBMCs or a T cell subset sorted from them (not recorded which). This receptor was obtained from an adult woman who had mild COVID-19 (a few samples of this study predate the infection). The sample titles of this study are shuffled in the database, so cell type and time point are left out; the donor was told from shared clones. The rearranged chain carries TRBV5-4 and TRBJ2-2, and 12 bases in between align with TRBD2. CDR3 loop: CASSFVGLAGTGELFF. The nucleotide sequence is TGTGCCAGCAGCTTTGTGGGACTAGCGGGTACCGGGGAGCTGTTTTTT.